This note documents a single TCR beta chain sequence. The source of the sample is a study of OX40 agonist ivuxolimab in advanced cancers. The CDR3 spans 16 residues. Germline V CDR1 and CDR2: MDHEN, SYDVKM. V dropped 2 bases and J dropped 5; count of bases not matched to a gene: 7. The method was immunoSEQ multiplex PCR; TCRdb's version includes in-frame clones alone and lacks a portion of them. Of around 100,000 clones listed, roughly 90% are singletons. The material was CD4+ or CD8+ T cells sorted from blood, obtained in a trial of the OX40 agonist ivuxolimab. This receptor was taken from an adult with an advanced solid tumor such as melanoma, head and neck, liver or kidney cancer. V is TRBV28 and J is TRBJ2-2; the match to TRBD2 covers 8 bases. The CDR3 loop reads CASSLAGTRRTGELFF. CDR3 sequence (DNA): TGTGCCAGCAGTTTAGCCGGGACTAGGCGGACCGGGGAGCTGTTTTTT.